This T cell receptor (beta chain) was sequenced in a study of cytotoxic CD8 clonotypes in ibrutinib-treated CLL. The method was immunoSEQ multiplex PCR; TCRdb's version includes in-frame clones alone and lacks a portion of them. Of 45,000 or so clones listed, roughly two thirds are singletons. Looked up from germline, CDR1 is SGHTA and CDR2 is FQGTGA. V was cut by 3 bases and J by 4 bases, with 7 bases left in between. There are 13 residues in the CDR3. The source material was PBMCs, sampled after 12 months of ibrutinib treatment. V and J are TRBV7-3 and TRBJ2-1, with a weak D call TRBD2 (5 bases). The clonotype comes from a human donor with chronic lymphocytic leukemia. CDR3 nucleotide sequence: TGTGCCAGCAGCTTCGACTATTACAATGAGCAGTTCTTC. Its protein is CASSFDYYNEQFF.